This T cell receptor beta chain was identified during a study of T cells in Graves' hyperthyroidism and ophthalmopathy. Across the whole study: Peripheral blood sampling occurred at initial diagnosis, before any treatment. Notes on the study in general: Within blood appeared most thyroid clonotypes that had expanded above 0.001.

The CDR3 consists of 14 residues. Germline CDR1 and CDR2: SGHNT and YENEEA. V gave up 2 bases and J gave up 4 bases, with 9 bases separating them. RNA transcripts yielded amplified TCR beta CDR3 regions. TCR CDR3 regions were first amplified by RT-PCR with HTBI primers. From the multiplex PCR reads, TCRdb called clonotypes with MiXCR, one entry per CDR3 protein. This sample carries over 150,000 distinct CDR3 sequences, 15% to 20% of them seen once, and the ten largest clones take roughly 29%. Concerning this clonotype: Its cognate antigen is unknown.

Sequencing was carried out using blood. This clonotype was obtained from a woman aged 50 to 60 with Graves' hyperthyroidism. The gene calls are TRBV11-3 and TRBJ1-5, with D possibly being TRBD1 (6 bases). The DNA for the CDR3 is TGTGCCAGCAGCTTATCCGGACAGAATCAGCCCCAGCATTTT. This gives the protein CASSLSGQNQPQHF.